This entry describes one TCR beta chain. The antigen remains unidentified. This record comes from a study of Tregs in tolerant kidney transplant recipients. Some clones are missing from TCRdb's copy, which holds only in-frame ones; the method was immunoSEQ multiplex PCR. Here the sample spans fewer than 60,000 clones, approximately 90% being singletons. Related graft donors supplied nonmyeloablative bone marrow transplants, and mixed chimerism was transient. Unstimulated Tregs (CD4+CD25+CD127-) and CD4+CD25- non-Tregs were sorted from PBMCs. V was pared by 2 bases and J by 5 bases, with 15 bases between. The CDR3 is 16 amino acids. Germline V gene data show CDR1 as LNHDA and CDR2 as SQIVND (reference sequence). Study-level findings and limits: Findings come from small patient numbers and require larger validation. This study did not directly address biological reproducibility. Tregs expanded with activated donor B cells seemed most donor-specific.

The receptor comes from a human patient who received a combined kidney and bone marrow transplant. The T cells may come from the graft donor. The chain combines TRBV19 with TRBJ2-2, with TRBD2 as a possible D gene (6 bases). Sequences were derived from CD8+ T cells from blood (PBMCs), sampled 24 months after the transplant. CDR3 loop: CASSIRPGVGTGELFF. CDR3 coding DNA: TGTGCCAGTAGTATAAGACCGGGAGTAGGGACCGGGGAGCTGTTTTTT. The whole variable domain, filled in from reference TRBV19 and TRBJ2-2, reads DGGITQSPKYLFRKEGQNVTLSCEQNLNHDAMYWYRQDPGQGLRLIYYSQIVNDFQKGDIAEGYSVSREKKESFPLTVTSAQKNPTAFYLCASSIRPGVGTGELFFGEGSRLTVL.